This is a list of T cell receptor beta chains from one sample in a study of shared clonotypes between healthy human individuals. Using immunoSEQ multiplex PCR, the repertoire was profiled, and TCRdb retains in-frame clones only, with some absent. This table has 2 million to 2.5 million clones, 93% appearing once. Sequencing was done on a sample of naive CD4+ T cells from PBMCs. The origin of the receptors is a young man in good health. Some clones in this sample may be carry-over from other donors' samples. CDR3s include the opening cysteine and the closing phenylalanine or tryptophan. Each record gives: V gene, J gene, D gene, CDR3 DNA, CDR3 protein. D genes are given only for firm matches.

>TRBV7-8|TRBJ2-7|TRBD1
TGTGCCAGCAGCTCGGACAGGGATAAGCAGTACTTC
CASSSDRDKQYF
>TRBV7-6|TRBJ2-4|-
TGTGCCAGCAGCCCGGGACCGCCAAACATTCAGTACTTC
CASSPGPPNIQYF
>TRBV6-5|TRBJ1-1|-
TGTGCCAGCGGGGGGAGGGGAGGGGAAGCTTTCTTT
CASGGRGGEAFF
>TRBV15|TRBJ2-1|TRBD2
TGTGCCACCAGCCAAGGCGGGGGGTACTACAATGAGCAGTTCTTC
CATSQGGGYYNEQFF
>TRBV7-9|TRBJ2-5|-
TGTGCCAGCAGCGAAGGTCTGTCGGCAGAGACAGAGACCCAGTACTTC
CASSEGLSAETETQYF
>TRBV25-1|TRBJ2-3|-
TGTGCCAGCAGTGTCCCGGGAGTGGATACGCAGTATTTT
CASSVPGVDTQYF
>TRBV5-4|TRBJ1-1|-
TGTGCCAGCAGCTGGGGGGGCAGGGAAGACACTGAAGCTTTCTTT
CASSWGGREDTEAFF
>TRBV11-3|TRBJ2-2|-
TGTGCCAGCAGCCTCGACAGAAACACCGGGGAGCTGTTTTTT
CASSLDRNTGELFF
>TRBV7-6|TRBJ2-5|-
TGTGCCGAGAACTCGTGGTGGTTCCCCACCGTCGGGCAGTACTTC
CAENSWWFPTVGQYF
>TRBV19|TRBJ1-1|TRBD1
TGTGCCAGTAGAGAAAGAGGGACAGGGCGGTTGGGTATGAACACTGAAGCTTTCTTT
CASRERGTGRLGMNTEAFF